This T cell receptor (beta chain) was retrieved from a study of blood T cell repertoires in COVID-19 (dated by TCRdb to 2019 to 2021). Describing the broader study: Samples covering the acute and convalescent phases of COVID-19 were provided by collaborators in the United States, Italy and Spain. The material from the prospective study consisted of cDNA or gDNA derived from T cells, B-cell-depleted T cells, or PBMCs. The dataset comprised deeply sampled blood TCRbeta repertoires from subjects exposed to, actively infected with, or recovered from COVID-19. The repertoires were made available in a free public database intended to serve as a resource for research on the immune response to SARS-CoV-2. Samples came from the ongoing ImmuneRACE study (first 160 participants) plus 1,254 subjects from 6 global collaborators. A de-identified subject ID, COVID-19 status, age in years and sex were almost always included in the sample metadata. Where HLA class I and class II types were available, the types were taken from metadata supplied by the sample provider, not from assay-based typing. Overall study outcomes, separate from this receptor: The quantity of clinical and demographic metadata differed by source and by participant and was supplied without curation.

TCRbeta CDR3 regions were amplified from genomic DNA using the immunoSEQ Assay, a bias-controlled multiplex PCR. As for the authors' bioinformatics: Nucleated cell counts per sample were estimated from amplification of reference gene primers within the assay. Sequence reads were collapsed and filtered to measure the absolute abundance of every unique TCRbeta CDR3 rearrangement. Productive Simpson clonality was computed per sample as the square root of Simpson's diversity index over productive rearrangements. TCRdb took over this immuneACCESS table, retaining in-frame rearrangements with V and J assigned. Such tables are incomplete; in checked studies, under half of the missing clones stem from an unresolved V gene, and the remainder is unexplained. That table supplies the V and J calls and clone size; D and trimming were determined from the DNA. This sample holds nearly 200,000 clones; about 88% were observed only once. The ten top clones hold about 6.8% of the sample.

As for this clone: It lacks a known antigen. No quality values exist for individual bases; no much larger clone is one base distant.

V is clipped by 1 base and J by 1 base, and the sequence between their germline boundaries is 8 bases long. The CDR3 sequence holds 15 residues, the cysteine and phenylalanine included. Left in the record is the CDR3 DNA by itself, 45 bases read in frame from the first base. The germline V gene provides CDR1 MDHEN and CDR2 SYDVKM. Samples from volunteer blood donors who had recovered from COVID-19 were contributed by a second Seattle source. The collaborating institutions used their own protocols to collect whole blood in K2EDTA tubes. For TCRbeta analysis, collaborators shipped samples as frozen whole blood, isolated PBMCs, or DNA extracted from either of those sample types.

The chain employs TRBV28 and TRBJ1-5; no confident D gene assignment can be made. The receptor was derived from a woman between 35 and 50 years old who had recovered from COVID-19. The sequenced sample consisted of peripheral blood. The CDR3 protein: CASSLSRSSNQPQHF. Here is the DNA: TGTGCCAGCAGTTTATCACGGTCAAGCAATCAGCCCCAGCATTTT.